Below are 17 T cell receptor beta chains sequenced from a single sample in a study of T cell responses to AZD1222 COVID-19 vaccine (dated by TCRdb to about 2021). Libraries were built with the immunoSEQ multiplex PCR assay. The immuneACCESS repertoire file appears here via TCRdb, limited to in-frame rearrangements. These files lack a portion of the clones; in checked studies, under half of the deficit traces to unresolved V genes, and the cause of the others is not known. Here the sample has 150,000 to 200,000 clones; 75% to 90% occur a single time. The ten largest account for 4% to 4.5% of the sample. The time point label corresponds to: about 28 days (+/-7) after the second vaccine dose. The treatment or condition label here, explained by the study, means: meningococcal conjugate vaccine given as trial control. The specimen was peripheral blood, collected 28 days after the second dose of the MenACWY control vaccine. These receptors originate from an adult who received the MenACWY meningococcal vaccine as a control.

The V and J genes are TRBV12-3 or TRBV12-4 and TRBJ1-2; the D is unclear. The CDR3 has 13 amino acids. Trimming took off 5 bases at V and 4 bases at J, with 11 bases between the two ends. CDR3 coding DNA: TGTGCCAGCAGTCCGCCCGGGTTCTATGGCTACACCTTC. It specifies CASSPPGFYGYTF.

This chain connects TRBV3-1 (or the pseudogene TRBV3-2) to TRBJ2-3; 9 positions match TRBD2. V shed 4 bases, J shed 4 bases, and the junction held 0 bases outside the gene matches. Germline CDR1 and CDR2: LGHDT and YNNKEL (reference sequence). The CDR3 sequence is 13 residues long. CDR3 protein: CASSLAGADTQYF. In DNA form, the CDR3 reads TGTGCCAGCAGCCTAGCGGGAGCAGATACGCAGTATTTT.

This clone was seen a single time. The V gene is TRBV7-9, the J gene TRBJ2-7; no clear D. Between the trimmed V and J ends, which lost 5 bases and 0 bases, there was a span of 11 bases. Germline V gene lookup returns CDR1 SEHNR and CDR2 FQNEAQ (reference sequence). This CDR3 spans 14 amino acids. For the CDR3, the DNA is TGTGCCAGCAGCCCGACATACCTCTCCTACGAGCAGTACTTC. Residues: CASSPTYLSYEQYF. The full variable domain, with the rest looked up from reference TRBV7-9 and TRBJ2-7, is DTGVSQNPRHKITKRGQNVTFRCDPISEHNRLYWYRQTLGQGPEFLTYFQNEAQLEKSRLLSDRFSAERPKGSFSTLEIQRTEQGDSAMYLCASSPTYLSYEQYFGPGTRLTVT.

The chain has TRBV28 and TRBJ1-3; D is ambiguous. CDR3 length: 13 amino acids. Germline V gene sequence: CDR1 MDHEN, CDR2 SYDVKM. V was shortened by 2 bases and J by 10 bases, with 12 bases between the two germline ends. The CDR3 sequence is CASSLSRERTIYF. CDR3 DNA sequence: TGTGCCAGCAGTTTAAGTAGGGAAAGGACCATATATTTT.

The genes are TRBV7-9 and TRBJ1-3; TRBD1 matches at 7 bases. Trimming cost V 11 bases and J 2 bases; bases outside gene matches: 9. The CDR3 has 14 amino acids. From germline, CDR1 is SEHNR and CDR2 FQNEAQ (reference sequence). The CDR3 DNA reads TGTGCCTCCCGGGAGGGGGCACCTGGAAACACCATATATTTT. This sequence encodes CASREGAPGNTIYF.

This clone was observed once. The chain combines TRBV5-1 with TRBJ1-5; possibly TRBD1 for D (6 bases). The germline V and J ends were trimmed by 8 bases and 5 bases, with 17 bases remaining between them. Germline values: CDR1 SGHRS, CDR2 YFSETQ. The CDR3 is 14 amino acids. CDR3 loop: CASRRSTGDQPQHF. CDR3 nucleotides: TGCGCCAGTAGGAGGTCGACAGGCGATCAGCCCCAGCATTTT.

The chain has TRBV11-3 and TRBJ2-1; the match to TRBD2 covers 9 bases. The V gene's germline CDR1 is SGHNT and CDR2 YENEEA. The V segment lost 3 bases and the J segment 4 bases; nucleotides outside the gene matches: 4. CDR3 length: 15 amino acids. CDR3 protein: CASSLREGRYNEQFF. The CDR3 nucleotides are TGTGCCAGCAGCTTGCGGGAGGGCCGGTACAATGAGCAGTTCTTC.

The genes are TRBV2 and TRBJ1-6, with D possibly TRBD1 on 5 matching bases. Germline-derived CDR1 and CDR2 are SNHLY and FYNNEI. The CDR3 spans 17 residues. V was shortened by 6 bases and J by 0 bases, with 15 bases between the two germline ends. In nucleotides, the CDR3 is TGTGCCAGCAGAGACGGGACGGTGAGCTCCTATAATTCACCCCTCCACTTT. This gives the protein CASRDGTVSSYNSPLHF.

The chain carries TRBV3-1 (or the pseudogene TRBV3-2) and TRBJ1-6; the D is unclear. Per the germline V gene, CDR1 is LGHDT and CDR2 is YNNKEL (reference sequence). The CDR3 totals 14 residues. The V gene lost 0 bases and the J gene lost 8 bases, with 8 bases spanning the gap. CDR3 protein: CASSQDESHSPLHF. Written as DNA, the CDR3 is TGTGCCAGCAGCCAAGATGAGTCGCATTCACCCCTCCACTTT.

The rearrangement joins TRBV28 to TRBJ2-4; TRBD1 is a possible D gene (6 bases). Germline CDR1 MDHEN, CDR2 SYDVKM. V was cut by 8 bases and J by 6 bases, with 17 bases left in between. The CDR3 contains 14 residues. This CDR3 is CASGAPTGGNIQYF. As DNA, the CDR3 is TGTGCCAGCGGGGCTCCGACAGGCGGAAACATTCAGTACTTC.

CDR3 in DNA: TGTGCCAGCAGTTTAAGTTCAGTCGGGGAGCAGTTCTTC. This translates into CASSLSSVGEQFF. The chain combines TRBV27 with TRBJ2-1; D gene ambiguous. Trimming pared 2 bases from V and 10 bases from J, leaving 12 bases between. The CDR3 runs 13 residues. Germline CDR1 reads MNHEY; CDR2 reads SMNVEV (reference sequence).

V is TRBV12-3 or TRBV12-4 and J is TRBJ1-2, with D possibly matching TRBD1 (5 bases). Trimming shortened V by 8 bases and J by 2 bases, and 12 bases separated the two germline ends. The CDR3 spans 13 residues. The CDR3 sequence: CASGRGGNYGYTF. CDR3 DNA sequence: TGTGCCAGCGGGCGGGGGGGAAACTATGGCTACACCTTC.

The rearrangement links TRBV12-3 or TRBV12-4 to TRBJ2-7; 9 bases map to TRBD1. The V gene end was trimmed by 8 bases and the J gene end by 8 bases; junction bases not matched to a gene: 10. This CDR3 region has 13 residues. The CDR3 is CASFRTGVTKQYF. CDR3 bases: TGTGCCAGCTTTCGGACAGGGGTTACGAAGCAGTACTTC.

V is TRBV28 and J is TRBJ1-4; D is undetermined. With 2 bases removed from V and 0 bases from J, the gap between germline ends came to 13 bases. Per the germline V gene, CDR1 is MDHEN and CDR2 is SYDVKM. The CDR3 consists of 17 residues. The CDR3 DNA follows: TGTGCCAGCAGTTTAGCCGGGAGATCTCCAACTAATGAAAAACTGTTTTTT. Residues: CASSLAGRSPTNEKLFF.

The chain is built from TRBV14 and TRBJ2-2, with unresolved D. The V gene's germline CDR1 is SGHDN and CDR2 FVKESK. There are 16 residues in the CDR3. The ends were cut back, 3 bases at V and 7 bases at J, with 18 bases in the middle. CDR3 bases: TGTGCCAGCAGCCAGTTGCGGCCCAGAACAATCGGGGAGCTGTTTTTT. It is translated as CASSQLRPRTIGELFF.

The chain recombines TRBV7-9 with TRBJ1-2; TRBD1 matches 11 bases. The CDR3 length is 14 residues. After removal of 1 base from V and 13 bases from J, the junction contained 8 bases not matched to a gene. CDR1 is SEHNR and CDR2 is FQNEAQ in the germline V gene (reference sequence). CDR3 in DNA: TGTGCCAGCAGCTTAGTGTCCGGACAGGGGGCGATCACCTTC. Translated, it gives CASSLVSGQGAITF.

This chain joins TRBV19 and TRBJ1-6, with TRBD1 as a possible D gene (5 bases). The CDR3 covers 16 residues. V was trimmed by 4 bases and J by 9 bases, leaving 19 bases between them. The germline CDR1 and CDR2 sequences are LNHDA and SQIVND (reference sequence). The CDR3 loop reads CASSNPGGVPSSPLHF. CDR3 DNA sequence: TGTGCCAGTAGTAACCCCGGAGGGGTACCATCTTCACCCCTCCACTTT. Full variable domain (rest looked up from reference TRBV19 and TRBJ1-6): DGGITQSPKYLFRKEGQNVTLSCEQNLNHDAMYWYRQDPGQGLRLIYYSQIVNDFQKGDIAEGYSVSREKKESFPLTVTSAQKNPTAFYLCASSNPGGVPSSPLHFGNGTRLTVT.